One and the same sample provided the 5 T cell receptor beta chains below, sequenced in a study of blood T cells in healthy people across ages (dated by TCRdb to between 2014 and 2016). Libraries were constructed by 5' RACE. Data came from an Illumina HiSeq 2500. A second about 7 to 11 cycle PCR used a sample-barcoded 5' primer and a J-beta primer mix. TCRdb reanalyzed the raw reads on its own, using fastp at Q25 for trimming and MiXCR for clone calling, and kept in-frame beta chains. One record per CDR3 amino acid sequence lists the most common genes and DNA. The sample table holds 380,000 or so distinct CDR3 sequences, of which roughly half were seen once. Approximately 51% of the sample rests with the top ten. Input material: blood. These receptors all come from a man aged 60-69 years in good health.

This clonotype was found many times. The J gene is TRBJ2-1, the V gene TRBV9; tentatively, D is TRBD1 or TRBD2 (6 bases each). CDR3 length equals 15 residues. V lost 4 bases, J lost 4 bases, and 15 bases lay in between. Germline V gene sequence: CDR1 SGDLS, CDR2 YYNGEE. The CDR3 reads CASSRTGAGYNEQFF. CDR3 in DNA: TGTGCCAGCAGCCGAACGGGGGCGGGATACAATGAGCAGTTCTTC.

There are a few counts of this clonotype. The chain links TRBV7-2 to TRBJ2-4; 7 positions match TRBD2. Judging by the DNA end, TRBJ2-7 fits better; the J call may be wrong. This CDR3 is built from 14 residues. Germline-derived CDR1 and CDR2 are SGHTA and FQGNSA. CDR3 nucleotides: TGTGCCAGCATCTTCTCTGGACTAGTCTACGAGCAGTACTTC. This encodes CASIFSGLVYEQYF.

The chain employs TRBV7-2 and TRBJ2-3; the D gene is possibly TRBD1 (5 bases). The CDR3 runs 15 residues. Germline CDR1 is SGHTA and CDR2 is FQGNSA. Trimming stripped 1 base from V and 0 bases from J, with 8 bases between. The CDR3 protein is CASSLGQHSTDTQYF. In DNA, the CDR3 is TGTGCCAGCAGCTTAGGACAGCATAGCACAGATACGCAGTATTTT.

The rearrangement uses TRBV7-9 and TRBJ2-5; 13 bases line up with TRBD2. Germline assignment: CDR1 SEHNR and CDR2 FQNEAQ (reference sequence). The CDR3 contains 15 residues. V was pared by 4 bases and J by 4 bases, with 3 bases of the junction left unmatched. The CDR3 DNA sequence: TGTGCCAGCAGCTACGGACTAGCGGGAGTAGAGACCCAGTACTTC. Translation: CASSYGLAGVETQYF.

The chain links TRBV20-1 to TRBJ2-5, with D unclear. The germline CDR1 and CDR2 sequences are DFQATT and SNEGSKA (reference sequence). The CDR3 consists of 13 residues. Trimming cost V 5 bases and J 1 base, with 11 bases left between them. This CDR3 is CSALSTAQETQYF. CDR3 DNA sequence: TGCAGTGCTCTCTCTACTGCCCAAGAGACCCAGTACTTC.